Presented here are 17 T cell receptor beta chains from one specimen sequenced in a study of T-cell reconstitution after alpha-beta-depleted transplantation in children. The authors prepared the TCRbeta library with unique molecular identifiers. From the PCR reads, TCRdb called clonotypes with MiXCR, one entry per CDR3 protein. The sample has about a million distinct CDR3 sequences, about 26% seen once. The material was PBMCs, mostly from graft donor cells, obtained 360 days after TCRalphabeta/CD19-depleted stem cell transplant. The source of these receptors is a boy under two years old who had a stem cell transplant for SCID, so the T cells may come from the graft donor.

This clonotype turned up a few times. The chain combines TRBV9 with TRBJ2-1; D gene uncertain. The CDR3 is 13 amino acids. Germline assignment: CDR1 SGDLS and CDR2 YYNGEE. The V end was cut by 0 bases, the J end by 4 bases, with 5 bases between. The CDR3, as DNA: TGTGCCAGCAGCGTAGGCCAGTACAATGAGCAGTTCTTC. Translation gives CASSVGQYNEQFF.

This sequence joins TRBV7-2 and TRBJ2-6, with D perhaps assigned TRBD1 or TRBD2 (5 bases each). Germline CDR1 is SGHTA and CDR2 is FQGNSA. The CDR3 is 14 amino acids. Trimming took off 10 bases at V and 0 bases at J, with 10 bases between the two ends. The chain's CDR3 is CATGRRSGANVLTF. The CDR3 nucleotides read TGTGCCACGGGACGGCGCTCTGGGGCCAACGTCCTGACTTTC.

The chain is built from TRBV6-5 and TRBJ1-2; D is perhaps TRBD1 (6 bases). Between the trimmed V and J ends, which lost 4 bases and 0 bases, there was a span of 15 bases. Germline values: CDR1 MNHEY, CDR2 SVGAGI. This CDR3 has 16 amino acids. The CDR3 bases are TGTGCCAGCAGTTCTGATACAGGGCCCACTAACTATGGCTACACCTTC. The encoded protein is CASSSDTGPTNYGYTF.

The chain couples TRBV12-3 or TRBV12-4 to TRBJ2-2; the match to TRBD2 covers 7 bases. V lost 7 bases to trimming and J lost 3 bases; unmatched junction nucleotides: 11. The CDR3 is 16 amino acids. The DNA of the CDR3 is TGTGCCAGCACCCTTTGGGGGGGGGTCGACACCGGGGAGCTGTTTTTT. Translating gives CASTLWGGVDTGELFF.

This clonotype was seen only a few times. The chain carries TRBV7-2 and TRBJ1-1; possibly TRBD1 for D (6 bases). This CDR3 is 14 amino acids long. V lost 5 bases and J lost 5, with 15 bases in between. Germline CDR1 and CDR2: SGHTA and FQGNSA. The CDR3 coding sequence is TGTGCCAGCAGCGCAAGGGGGGTTGCGACTGAAGCTTTCTTT. Protein: CASSARGVATEAFF. The full variable domain, rest sourced from reference TRBV7-2 and TRBJ1-1, is GAGVSQSPSNKVTEKGKDVELRCDPISGHTALYWYRQSLGQGLEFLIYFQGNSAPDKSGLPSDRFSAERTGGSVSTLTIQRTQQEDSAVYLCASSARGVATEAFFGQGTRLTVV.

Comments on this clonotype: An end of the junction does not agree with germline; a read error may underlie this. The chain combines TRBV10-3 with TRBJ1-1, with D uncertain. This CDR3 spans 14 amino acids. Per germline, CDR1 ENHRY and CDR2 SYGVKD. In nucleotides, the CDR3 is TGTGCCATCAATGAGGCGATAAGAGGCACTGAAGCTTTCTTT. Translation: CAINEAIRGTEAFF.

This clonotype occurred a few times. The chain employs TRBV5-1 and TRBJ2-1, with 15 bases that match TRBD2. This CDR3 region has 19 residues. From germline, CDR1 is SGHRS and CDR2 YFSETQ. V was clipped by 4 bases and J by 1 base; unmatched bases: 9. The CDR3 here is CASSPGLAGGPQSYNEQFF. In DNA, the CDR3 is TGCGCCAGCAGCCCCGGACTAGCGGGGGGGCCGCAGTCCTACAATGAGCAGTTCTTC.

This clonotype has just a few counts. V gene TRBV30 combines with J gene TRBJ1-1, with unresolved D. The CDR3 runs 13 residues. CDR1 GTSNPN and CDR2 SVGIG come from the germline V gene (reference sequence). V gave up 3 bases and J gave up 1 base, with 9 bases separating them. The CDR3 DNA follows: TGTGCCTGGAGGAGCAGTCCGAACACTGAAGCTTTCTTT. The encoded protein is CAWRSSPNTEAFF.

The rearrangement uses TRBV7-9 and TRBJ1-1; no definite D call. This CDR3 region has 14 residues. V lost 4 bases and J 5 bases, leaving 14 bases between the germline ends. Germline V gene sequence: CDR1 SEHNR, CDR2 FQNEAQ (reference sequence). CDR3: CASSSYRTGTEAFF. The DNA of the CDR3 is TGTGCCAGCAGCTCCTATAGAACCGGGACTGAAGCTTTCTTT.

This clonotype was observed a handful of times. V and J are TRBV6-5 and TRBJ1-1; a weak D match, TRBD1 (5 bases). V was clipped by 6 bases and J by 3 bases, with 11 bases between them. The CDR3 runs to 13 residues. Germline loops: CDR1 MNHEY, CDR2 SVGAGI. CDR3 sequence (DNA): TGTGCCAGCAGCCGGACACGGTACACTGAAGCTTTCTTT. It translates to CASSRTRYTEAFF.

The genes are TRBV12-3 or TRBV12-4 and TRBJ2-4, with a weak D call TRBD1 (7 bases). The CDR3 totals 16 residues. V gave up 7 bases and J gave up 0 bases, with 16 bases separating them. The DNA of the CDR3 is TGTGCCAGCACCTACCCAGGGGGGCTAGCCAAAAACATTCAGTACTTC. This encodes CASTYPGGLAKNIQYF.

This clonotype was counted only a few times. The chain couples TRBV6-2 or TRBV6-3 to TRBJ2-5; no firm D call. This CDR3 spans 14 amino acids. V lost 2 bases to trimming and J lost 6 bases, with 13 bases between them. Looked up from germline, CDR1 is MNHEY and CDR2 is SVGEGT. CDR3 amino acids: CASSYPWGTKTQYF. CDR3 coding DNA: TGTGCCAGCAGTTACCCCTGGGGAACGAAGACCCAGTACTTC.

For the CDR3, the DNA is TGTGCCAGCTCACGAACAACGGATGAGCAGTTCTTC. Translation: CASSRTTDEQFF. The chain joins TRBV18 to TRBJ2-1, with unresolved D. The CDR3 is 12 amino acids. Germline values: CDR1 KGHSH, CDR2 LQKENI. V gave up 4 bases and J gave up 8 bases, with 9 bases separating them.

The J gene is TRBJ1-4, the V gene TRBV20-1; D unclear. The CDR3 has 12 amino acids. Germline CDR1 is DFQATT and CDR2 is SNEGSKA (reference sequence). Trimming cost V 2 bases and J 8 bases, with 9 bases left between them. CDR3 residues: CSARPASEKLFF. The CDR3 coding sequence is TGCAGTGCTAGACCGGCTTCGGAAAAACTGTTTTTT.

The gene calls are TRBV7-9 and TRBJ2-7; no firm D call. V was cut by 5 bases and J by 7 bases, with 27 bases left in between. CDR3 length equals 17 residues. Germline V gives CDR1 SEHNR, CDR2 FQNEAQ (reference sequence). CDR3 amino acids: CASSQIDEITVIIEQYF. The CDR3 bases are TGTGCCAGCAGCCAAATCGACGAGATCACCGTAATAATTGAGCAGTACTTC.

The rearrangement joins TRBV12-3 or TRBV12-4 to TRBJ2-2; D gene unclear. V was pared by 6 bases and J by 3 bases, with 11 bases between. CDR3 length: 14 amino acids. The chain's CDR3 is CASSRGTDTGELFF. Here the CDR3 DNA reads TGTGCCAGCAGCCGCGGTACCGACACCGGGGAGCTGTTTTTT.

The table lists this clonotype with a few counts. The rearrangement joins TRBV11-2 to TRBJ2-1; 12 bases agree with TRBD2. Germline CDR1 is SGHAT and CDR2 is FQNNGV. The CDR3 is 16 amino acids. Germline trimming cut 5 bases from V and 9 bases from J; bases unmatched to any gene: 11. As DNA, the CDR3 is TGTGCCAGCAGCCCCCCTGGGCTAGCGGGGGGGCCTGAGCAGTTCTTC. This encodes CASSPPGLAGGPEQFF.